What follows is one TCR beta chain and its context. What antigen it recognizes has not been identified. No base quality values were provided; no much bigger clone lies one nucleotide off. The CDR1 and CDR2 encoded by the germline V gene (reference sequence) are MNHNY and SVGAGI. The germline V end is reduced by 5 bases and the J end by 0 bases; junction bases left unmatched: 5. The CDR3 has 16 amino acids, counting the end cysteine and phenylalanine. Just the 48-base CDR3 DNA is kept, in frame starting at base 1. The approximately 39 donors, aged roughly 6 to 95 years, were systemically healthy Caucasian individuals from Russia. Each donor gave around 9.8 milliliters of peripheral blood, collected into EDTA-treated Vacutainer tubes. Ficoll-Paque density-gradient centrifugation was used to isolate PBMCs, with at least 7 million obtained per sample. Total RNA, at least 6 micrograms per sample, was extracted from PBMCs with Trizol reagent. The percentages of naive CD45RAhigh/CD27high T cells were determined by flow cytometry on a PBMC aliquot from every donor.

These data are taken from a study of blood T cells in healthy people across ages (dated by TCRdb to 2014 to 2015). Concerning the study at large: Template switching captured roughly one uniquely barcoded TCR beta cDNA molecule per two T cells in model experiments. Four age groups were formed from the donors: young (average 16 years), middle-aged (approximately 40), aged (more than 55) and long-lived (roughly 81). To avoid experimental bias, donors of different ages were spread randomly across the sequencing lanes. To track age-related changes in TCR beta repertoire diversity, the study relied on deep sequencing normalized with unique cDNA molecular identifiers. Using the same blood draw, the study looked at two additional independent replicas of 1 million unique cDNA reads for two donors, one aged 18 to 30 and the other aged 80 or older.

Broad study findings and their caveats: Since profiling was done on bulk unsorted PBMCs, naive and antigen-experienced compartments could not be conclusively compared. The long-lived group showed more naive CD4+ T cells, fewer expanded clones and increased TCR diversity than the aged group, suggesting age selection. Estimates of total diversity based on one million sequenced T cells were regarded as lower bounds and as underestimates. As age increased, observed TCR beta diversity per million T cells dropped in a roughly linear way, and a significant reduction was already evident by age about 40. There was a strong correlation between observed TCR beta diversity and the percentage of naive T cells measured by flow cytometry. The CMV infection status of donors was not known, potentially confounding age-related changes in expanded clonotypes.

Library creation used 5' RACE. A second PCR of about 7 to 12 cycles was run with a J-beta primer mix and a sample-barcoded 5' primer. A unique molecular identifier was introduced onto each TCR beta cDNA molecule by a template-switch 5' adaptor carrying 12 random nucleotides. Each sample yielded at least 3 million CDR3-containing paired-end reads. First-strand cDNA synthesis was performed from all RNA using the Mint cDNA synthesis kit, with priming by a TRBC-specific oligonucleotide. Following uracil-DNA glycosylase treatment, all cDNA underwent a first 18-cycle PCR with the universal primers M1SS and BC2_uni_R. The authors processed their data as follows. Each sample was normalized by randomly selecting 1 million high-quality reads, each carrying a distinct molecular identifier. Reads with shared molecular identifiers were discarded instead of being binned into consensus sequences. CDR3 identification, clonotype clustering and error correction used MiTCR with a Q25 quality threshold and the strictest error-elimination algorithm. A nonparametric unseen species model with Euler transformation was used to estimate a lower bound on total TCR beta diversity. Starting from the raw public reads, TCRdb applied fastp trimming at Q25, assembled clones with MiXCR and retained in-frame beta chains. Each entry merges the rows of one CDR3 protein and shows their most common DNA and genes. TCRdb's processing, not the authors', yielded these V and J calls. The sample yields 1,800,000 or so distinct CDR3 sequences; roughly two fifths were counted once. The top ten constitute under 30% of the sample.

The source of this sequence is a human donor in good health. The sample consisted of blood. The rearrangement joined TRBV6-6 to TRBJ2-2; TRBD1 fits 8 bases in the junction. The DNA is TGTGCCAGCAGTCCCAGGACAGGGCCGAACACCGGGGAGCTGTTTTTT. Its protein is CASSPRTGPNTGELFF.